The sequence of this T cell receptor beta chain was determined in a study of vaccination and CD4 T cells after COVID-19. Sample treatment: roughly nine-day PBMC culture with coronavirus spike peptide pools or control peptides (ViraFEST assay). CD4+ T-cell collection from the unexposed donor predated the COVID-19 pandemic (2011-2018). This clonotype has just a few counts. Its specificity is unknown. Sequencing of the DNA from cultured CD4+ T cells was carried out with the Oncomine TCR Beta short-read assay. Cultured CD4+ T cells yielded the extracted genomic DNA. TCRdb analysed the PCR reads with MiXCR anew, one entry per CDR3 protein. The sample has some 9,700 distinct CDR3 sequences, 30% to 35% seen once. V dropped 0 bases and J dropped 2 bases, with 8 bases sitting between them. The CDR3 covers 14 residues. Germline-derived CDR1 and CDR2 are SGHTA and FQGNSA.

The sequenced sample was CD4+ T cells from blood, cultured in vitro. V gene TRBV7-2 combines with J gene TRBJ2-7, with D possibly matching TRBD1 (6 bases). This sequence was found in a human donor in good health. The CDR3 region is CASSLAGHTYEQYF. The CDR3 nucleotides are TGTGCCAGCAGCTTAGCGGGACACACCTACGAGCAGTACTTC.